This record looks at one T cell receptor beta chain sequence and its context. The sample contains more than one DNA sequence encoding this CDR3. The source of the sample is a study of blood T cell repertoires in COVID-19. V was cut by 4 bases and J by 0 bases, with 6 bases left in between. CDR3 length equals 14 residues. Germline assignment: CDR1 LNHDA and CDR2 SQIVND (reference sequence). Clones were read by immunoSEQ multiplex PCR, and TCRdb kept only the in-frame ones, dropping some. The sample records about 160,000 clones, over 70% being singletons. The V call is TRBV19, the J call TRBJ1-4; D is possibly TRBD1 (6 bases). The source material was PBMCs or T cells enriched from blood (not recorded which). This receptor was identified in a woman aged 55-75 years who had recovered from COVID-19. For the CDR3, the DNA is TGTGCCAGTAGTAGGACAGCAACTAATGAAAAACTGTTTTTT. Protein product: CASSRTATNEKLFF.